This T cell receptor (beta chain) was sequenced in a study of shared clonotypes between healthy human individuals. The table came from immunoSEQ multiplex PCR; TCRdb's copy has only in-frame clones and leaves some out. This table has 1.5 million to 1.9 million clones, 95% to 99% appearing once. Germline V lookup: CDR1 SGHNT, CDR2 YENEEA. With 4 bases removed from V and 0 bases from J, the gap between germline ends came to 9 bases. This CDR3 comprises 15 residues. About this clone: The sample has other DNA sequences that encode this CDR3 too.

Input material: naive CD4+ T cells sorted from blood. Subset: CD45RA+ positively selected. This TCR came from a man aged 25 to 45 in good health. J is TRBJ2-2 and V is TRBV11-3; D unresolved. As DNA, the CDR3 is TGTGCCAGCAGCTCGTCGGGTACGAACACCGGGGAGCTGTTTTTT. As protein: CASSSSGTNTGELFF.